The 21 T cell receptor beta chains given below trace back to one sample, sequenced in a study of T cell responses to AZD1222 COVID-19 vaccine. TCRdb's copy holds only in-frame clones and misses some; the assay was immunoSEQ multiplex PCR. The table lists roughly 150,000 clones, about nine tenths of them singletons, with about 6% in the top ten. Material: peripheral blood, obtained 28 days after the second AZD1222 dose. The receptor set was obtained from an adult who received the AZD1222 COVID-19 vaccine.

The CDR3 here is CASSQFTYEQYF. The CDR3 DNA reads as TGTGCCAGCAGCCAGTTCACCTACGAGCAGTACTTC. V is TRBV3-1 (or the pseudogene TRBV3-2) and J is TRBJ2-7, with D unclear. This CDR3 is built from 12 residues. Per the germline V gene, CDR1 is LGHDT and CDR2 is YNNKEL (reference sequence). The V gene lost 3 bases and the J gene lost 2 bases, with 5 bases spanning the gap.

The chain carries TRBV4-1 and TRBJ2-3, with TRBD1 matching 10 bases. Trimming at V came to 0 bases and at J to 6 bases, leaving 9 bases not matched to a gene. CDR1 and CDR2 from the germline V gene are MGHRA and YSYEKL. The CDR3 length is 17 residues. The CDR3 sequence is CASSQDRTGGVGDTQYF. The DNA of the CDR3 is TGCGCCAGCAGCCAAGACCGGACAGGGGGAGTAGGGGATACGCAGTATTTT.

The chain joins TRBV28 to TRBJ1-2; D is uncertain. The CDR3 runs to 14 residues. Trimming pared 7 bases from V and 8 bases from J, leaving 20 bases between. Germline assignment: CDR1 MDHEN and CDR2 SYDVKM. CDR3 coding DNA: TGTGCCAGCACCCCGGCGGGCAGCCCCCGGGGCTACACCTTC. Protein product: CASTPAGSPRGYTF.

The chain carries TRBV12-3 or TRBV12-4 and TRBJ2-1; D is possibly TRBD1 (5 bases). CDR3 size: 13 residues. The ends were cut back, 6 bases at V and 4 bases at J, with 10 bases in the middle. The CDR3 spells CASSPTVYNEQFF. For the CDR3, the DNA is TGTGCCAGCAGCCCGACAGTTTACAATGAGCAGTTCTTC.

V usage is TRBV6-6 and J usage is TRBJ2-5, with 9 nucleotides matching TRBD1. In germline, CDR1 is MNHNY, CDR2 SVGAGI (reference sequence). This CDR3 comprises 15 residues. With 5 bases clipped from V and 7 bases from J, the junction kept 11 bases outside the gene matches. CDR3 residues: CASSPLGTGSPTQYF. The CDR3, as DNA: TGTGCCAGCAGTCCTCTTGGGACAGGGTCTCCGACCCAGTACTTC.

The table lists this clone with a few counts. The chain recombines TRBV6-1 with TRBJ1-2, with D unclear. Germline V gives CDR1 MNHNS, CDR2 SASEGT. V was trimmed by 0 bases and J by 8 bases, leaving 16 bases between them. This CDR3 contains 15 residues. In DNA, the CDR3 is TGTGCCAGCAGTGAAGCAGGACGCCGAACGGGAGGCTACACCTTC. Protein product: CASSEAGRRTGGYTF.

This chain uses TRBV28 with TRBJ1-4, with D possibly TRBD1 on 5 matching bases. The CDR3 contains 13 residues. CDR1 is MDHEN and CDR2 is SYDVKM in the germline V gene. V shed 7 bases and J shed 6 bases, with 12 bases lying between them. In DNA form, the CDR3 reads TGTGCCAGCATCCCGGACACCCATGAAAAACTGTTTTTT. It encodes CASIPDTHEKLFF.

The chain joins TRBV7-9 to TRBJ2-1, with 10 bases that match TRBD2. CDR3 size: 18 residues. Trimming at V came to 0 bases and at J to 3 bases, leaving 8 bases not matched to a gene. Germline loops: CDR1 SEHNR, CDR2 FQNEAQ (reference sequence). CDR3 region: CASSLATASGGIYNEQFF. The CDR3 DNA sequence: TGTGCCAGCAGCTTAGCGACGGCTAGCGGGGGAATCTACAATGAGCAGTTCTTC.

The chain carries TRBV7-8 and TRBJ2-2; D gene uncertain. CDR3 size: 14 residues. Trimming shortened V by 5 bases and J by 7 bases, and 14 bases separated the two germline ends. The germline CDR1 and CDR2 sequences are SGHVS and FQNEAQ. Here the CDR3 DNA reads TGTGCCAGCAGCACGGGCCGGTTGATCGGGGAGCTGTTTTTT. The encoded protein is CASSTGRLIGELFF.

This chain joins TRBV11-2 and TRBJ1-2, with 7 bases fitting TRBD1. V dropped 5 bases and J dropped 4; count of bases not matched to a gene: 10. Germline CDR1 is SGHAT and CDR2 is FQNNGV. This CDR3 has 15 amino acids. CDR3 DNA: TGTGCCAGCAGCCTTACAGGGGCGACCACCTATGGCTACACCTTC. Translating it yields CASSLTGATTYGYTF.

J is TRBJ2-3 and V is TRBV3-1 (or the pseudogene TRBV3-2), with D perhaps matching TRBD2 (6 bases). The CDR3 is 14 amino acids. CDR1 and CDR2 (germline): LGHDT, YNNKEL (reference sequence). The V and J ends lost 4 bases and 4 bases respectively, with 12 bases between them. The CDR3 here is CASSPKRASDTQYF. Written as DNA, the CDR3 is TGTGCCAGCAGCCCGAAGCGGGCCTCAGATACGCAGTATTTT.

The chain is built from TRBV7-9 and TRBJ1-5; 11 nucleotides align to TRBD1. Germline assignment: CDR1 SEHNR and CDR2 FQNEAQ (reference sequence). The junction had 8 bases not matched to a gene; V was cut back by 5 bases and J by 8 bases. There are 15 residues in the CDR3. The CDR3 sequence: CASSTGTGGSEPQHF. The CDR3 DNA is TGTGCCAGCAGCACGGGGACAGGGGGTTCGGAGCCCCAGCATTTT.

The chain carries TRBV27 and TRBJ2-3; D remains ambiguous. The CDR3 runs 17 residues. V dropped 2 bases and J dropped 2 bases, with 17 bases sitting between them. Germline V gene lookup returns CDR1 MNHEY and CDR2 SMNVEV (reference sequence). DNA of the CDR3: TGTGCCAGCAGTTTAACCCCGGTCGGCCGTGTCACAGATACGCAGTATTTT. It is translated as CASSLTPVGRVTDTQYF.

The chain joins TRBV11-2 to TRBJ2-7, with D perhaps matching TRBD1 (6 bases). The germline CDR1 and CDR2 sequences are SGHAT and FQNNGV. Trimming removed 1 base at V and 5 bases at J, with 12 bases between. The CDR3 length is 14 residues. The CDR3: CASSLVVGANEQYF. The CDR3 nucleotides are TGTGCCAGCAGCTTAGTTGTGGGGGCCAACGAGCAGTACTTC.

The genes are TRBV18 and TRBJ2-2; D ambiguous. The germline CDR1 and CDR2 sequences are KGHSH and LQKENI. Trimming left V 6 bases short and J 1 base short, with 15 bases between. The CDR3 length is 16 residues. CDR3 region: CASSLLDVKNTGELFF. The CDR3 nucleotides read TGTGCCAGCTCCCTCTTGGACGTCAAGAACACCGGGGAGCTGTTTTTT.

This clone has just one count. The chain links TRBV13 to TRBJ2-7; 13 bases line up with TRBD2. V lost 5 bases, J lost 5 bases, and 9 bases stayed unmatched. The CDR3 contains 16 residues. Germline CDR1 and CDR2: PRHDT and FYEKMQ (reference sequence). The DNA of the CDR3 is TGTGCCAGCAGCGAAAAACTAGCGGGAGGGGTCGACGAGCAGTACTTC. Its protein is CASSEKLAGGVDEQYF. The whole variable domain, filled in from reference TRBV13 and TRBJ2-7, reads AAGVIQSPRHLIKEKRETATLKCYPIPRHDTVYWYQQGPGQDPQFLISFYEKMQSDKGSIPDRFSAQQFSDYHSELNMSSLELGDSALYFCASSEKLAGGVDEQYFGPGTRLTVT.

In this sample, this clone turned up a few times. The gene calls are TRBV27 and TRBJ2-3; 8 bases map to TRBD1. The ends lost 5 bases at V and 2 bases at J; junction bases unmatched: 6. Looked up from germline, CDR1 is MNHEY and CDR2 is SMNVEV (reference sequence). This CDR3 contains 15 residues. DNA for the CDR3: TGTGCCAGCAGTCTAGGACAGGGCCACACAGATACGCAGTATTTT. Translation gives CASSLGQGHTDTQYF.

The chain links TRBV3-1 (or the pseudogene TRBV3-2) to TRBJ1-3, with D possibly being TRBD1 (5 bases). Trimming took 4 bases from V and 0 from J, leaving 10 bases between them. CDR1 and CDR2 from the germline V gene are LGHDT and YNNKEL (reference sequence). This CDR3 region has 15 residues. CDR3 DNA: TGTGCCAGCAGCCGGGACGGGGGCTCTGGAAACACCATATATTTT. This sequence encodes CASSRDGGSGNTIYF.

The V call is TRBV5-1, the J call TRBJ1-5, with TRBD1 matching over 7 bases. The trim removed 0 bases at V and 2 bases at J, leaving 8 bases unmatched. This CDR3 region has 17 residues. CDR1 is SGHRS and CDR2 is YFSETQ in the germline V gene. CDR3 nucleotides: TGCGCCAGCAGCTTGGGGGACAGCCCTGGGGGCAATCAGCCCCAGCATTTT. Translating gives CASSLGDSPGGNQPQHF.

This clone was picked up one time. The chain recombines TRBV28 with TRBJ2-7; D remains unclear. This CDR3 contains 15 residues. The V end was cut by 2 bases, the J end by 3 bases, with 14 bases between. Germline values: CDR1 MDHEN, CDR2 SYDVKM. CDR3 nucleotides: TGTGCCAGCAGTTTAATAGGATCCGCTGGCTACGAGCAGTACTTC. This sequence encodes CASSLIGSAGYEQYF.

CDR3 amino acids: CASNALRSHNSPLHF. CDR3 bases: TGTGCCAGCAACGCCCTCCGGTCCCATAATTCACCCCTCCACTTT. This chain uses TRBV28 with TRBJ1-6, with D unclear. The CDR3 runs 15 residues. From germline, CDR1 is MDHEN and CDR2 SYDVKM. The V gene lost 7 bases and the J gene lost 5 bases, with 15 bases spanning the gap.